The rows below give T cell receptor beta chains drawn from one sample of a study of cytomegalovirus exposure and HLA in healthy donors. Profiling relied on immunoSEQ multiplex PCR, and the TCRdb table lists in-frame clones only, not all of them. The table includes around 95,000 clones, 80% to 90% detected once. Sequencing was performed on PBMCs. These receptor sequences come from a man aged 25 to 40 in good health and CMV-seropositive. CDR3s include the opening cysteine and the closing phenylalanine or tryptophan. A D gene is named only where the DNA matches it firmly. The size of a clone is reported for some rows only, either as once, few or many, or as a class for expanded clones.

j_call,clone_size,d_call,v_call,cdr3_aa,cdr3_nt
TRBJ1-1,NA,TRBD1,TRBV28,CASSLGQGGAFF,TGTGCCAGCAGTTTAGGACAGGGGGGAGCTTTCTTT
TRBJ1-4,NA,NA,TRBV7-2,CASSPFRGPQTGRNEKLFF,TGTGCCAGCAGCCCATTTAGGGGCCCTCAAACAGGGAGAAATGAAAAACTGTTTTTT
TRBJ2-6,NA,NA,TRBV7-9,CASSLVTVMRAGGANVLTF,TGTGCCAGCAGCTTAGTCACGGTCATGCGGGCAGGTGGGGCCAACGTCCTGACTTTC
TRBJ2-7,NA,NA,TRBV20-1,CSARQGYEQYF,TGCAGTGCTAGACAGGGCTACGAGCAGTACTTC
TRBJ2-2,NA,TRBD2,TRBV4-2,CASSQVPGTSGFTGELFF,TGTGCCAGCAGCCAAGTCCCGGGGACTAGCGGGTTTACCGGGGAGCTGTTTTTT
TRBJ1-5,NA,TRBD1,TRBV10-2,CASSWDREEQPQHF,TGCGCCAGCAGTTGGGACAGGGAGGAACAGCCCCAGCATTTT
TRBJ2-7,NA,TRBD2,TRBV7-9,CASSFVGGEGQYF,TGTGCCAGCAGCTTTGTGGGGGGGGAGGGGCAGTACTTC
TRBJ1-3,few,TRBD1,TRBV28,CASSSLGTGPPGNTIYF,TGTGCCAGCAGTTCGCTCGGGACAGGCCCCCCTGGAAACACCATATATTTT
TRBJ2-1,NA,NA,TRBV2,CASKRVSSYNEQFF,TGTGCCAGCAAGCGGGTTAGCTCCTACAATGAGCAGTTCTTC
TRBJ2-1,NA,TRBD2,TRBV7-9,CASSLGLAGSYNEQFF,TGTGCCAGCAGCTTAGGGCTAGCGGGCTCCTACAATGAGCAGTTCTTC